Sequencing of this T cell receptor beta chain was carried out in a study of PD-1 blockade in classical Hodgkin lymphoma. Study-wide context: Once every 2 weeks, patients received intravenous nivolumab at 3 mg/kg.

The assay was immunoSEQ multiplex PCR, and TCRdb's table has in-frame clones only and misses some. Here the sample spans about 45,000 clones, around three quarters being singletons. Trimming took off 2 bases at V and 5 bases at J, with 7 bases between the two ends. The length of the CDR3 is 12 residues. Germline-derived CDR1 and CDR2 are MNHEY and SVGAGI. Each patient's relapse followed autologous stem cell transplantation, and brentuximab vedotin exposure varied. Progressive disease, partial response or complete response was each patient's best response. The receptor was derived from a human donor with classical Hodgkin lymphoma. The rearrangement joins TRBV6-5 to TRBJ2-7; D ambiguous. The input for sequencing was peripheral blood mononuclear cells (PBMCs), taken before the second cycle of nivolumab. The CDR3 is CASSYLGNEQYF. The CDR3 coding sequence is TGTGCCAGCAGTTACCTGGGAAACGAGCAGTACTTC.